These 14 T cell receptor beta chains were all obtained from the same sample, sequenced in a study of T-cell reconstitution after alpha-beta-depleted transplantation in children. Unique molecular identifiers were incorporated into the prepared TCRbeta library. TCRdb re-derived calls from the PCR reads in MiXCR, one entry per CDR3 protein. The sample lists almost 600,000 distinct CDR3 sequences, approximately 30% occurring once. The material was PBMCs, obtained before TCRalphabeta/CD19-depleted stem cell transplant. These TCRs come from a boy under two years old with Wiskott-Aldrich syndrome, due to receive a stem cell transplant.

This clonotype has a handful of counts. V usage is TRBV9 and J usage is TRBJ2-2, with D possibly TRBD2 on 6 matching bases. CDR1 is SGDLS, CDR2 YYNGEE, per germline. V gave up 0 bases and J gave up 0 bases, with 12 bases separating them. This CDR3 has 17 amino acids. This CDR3 reads CASSVVAGPANTGELFF. The CDR3 DNA reads as TGTGCCAGCAGCGTAGTGGCGGGGCCGGCGAACACCGGGGAGCTGTTTTTT.

The rearrangement uses TRBV5-5 and TRBJ2-5; 10 positions match TRBD2. After removal of 5 bases from V and 5 bases from J, the junction contained 6 bases not matched to a gene. The CDR3 consists of 14 residues. Germline V CDR1 and CDR2: SGHKS, YYEKEE (reference sequence). CDR3 sequence reads: CASRPGLAWETQYF. CDR3 DNA: TGTGCCAGCAGACCGGGACTAGCGTGGGAGACCCAGTACTTC.

This chain connects TRBV12-3 or TRBV12-4 to TRBJ2-1; D may be TRBD2 (5 bases). Trimming pared 1 base from V and 5 bases from J, leaving 15 bases between. The CDR3 is made up of 16 amino acids. The CDR3 DNA sequence: TGTGCCAGCAGTTTAGTGGGAGTCAGTGGCAACAATGAGCAGTTCTTC. Translated, it gives CASSLVGVSGNNEQFF.

This clonotype was detected only a few times. CDR3 protein: CATSGTGGLNEQFF. CDR3 coding DNA: TGTGCCACCAGTGGGACAGGGGGTTTGAATGAGCAGTTCTTC. The chain uses TRBV24-1 and TRBJ2-1, with 10 bases fitting TRBD1. The germline V gene has CDR1 KGHDR and CDR2 SFDVKD. The CDR3 spans 14 residues. J lost 7 bases, V lost 5 bases, and 4 bases had no gene match.

This clonotype was seen only a few times. The V call is TRBV7-6, the J call TRBJ1-3, with 12 bases fitting TRBD1. The CDR3 sequence is 18 residues long. V gave up 5 bases and J gave up 0 bases; unmatched junction bases: 8. Germline V lookup: CDR1 SGHVS, CDR2 FNYEAQ. In DNA, the CDR3 is TGTGCCAGCAGCCCCGGGACAGGGGGCATGGGCTCTGGAAACACCATATATTTT. Translating it yields CASSPGTGGMGSGNTIYF.

The rearrangement links TRBV28 to TRBJ1-1; D gene unclear. Germline CDR1 reads MDHEN; CDR2 reads SYDVKM. Trimming left V 2 bases short and J 6 bases short, with 13 bases between. The CDR3 covers 14 residues. CDR3 DNA: TGTGCCAGCAGTTTAGTCCGGGTTTGCCCTGAAGCTTTCTTT. Translated: CASSLVRVCPEAFF.

The chain links TRBV5-1 to TRBJ2-7; D is uncertain. Trimming cost V 2 bases and J 2 bases, with 11 bases left between them. CDR3 size: 14 residues. Germline-derived CDR1 and CDR2 are SGHRS and YFSETQ. The CDR3 bases are TGCGCCAGCAGCTTTAAGGACCCAGCCTACGAGCAGTACTTC. This sequence encodes CASSFKDPAYEQYF.

V is TRBV5-1 and J is TRBJ2-2; 9 bases are shared with TRBD1. The CDR3 runs 16 residues. Germline lookup yields CDR1 SGHRS and CDR2 YFSETQ. Losses at the gene ends were 4 bases for V and 2 bases for J; bases not matched to a gene: 6. The CDR3 nucleotides read TGCGCCAGCAGCCCGGGACAGGGCTATAACACCGGGGAGCTGTTTTTT. Protein: CASSPGQGYNTGELFF. The full variable domain, in which reference TRBV5-1 and TRBJ2-2 provide the parts outside the CDR3, is KAGVTQTPRYLIKTRGQQVTLSCSPISGHRSVSWYQQTPGQGLQFLFEYFSETQRNKGNFPGRFSGRQFSNSRSEMNVSTLELGDSALYLCASSPGQGYNTGELFFGEGSRLTVL.

This rearrangement joins TRBV4-2 to TRBJ2-1, with D possibly called TRBD1 or TRBD2 (5 bases each). V lost 1 base and J 2 bases, leaving 12 bases between the germline ends. Per germline, CDR1 LGHNA and CDR2 YNFKEQ. The CDR3 length is 16 residues. The CDR3 sequence is CASSQGGGRAYNEQFF. The CDR3 DNA reads TGTGCCAGCAGCCAAGGTGGAGGCAGGGCCTACAATGAGCAGTTCTTC.

This clonotype showed up just a few times. The J gene is TRBJ2-1, the V gene TRBV2; 7 bases agree with TRBD2. The length of the CDR3 is 12 residues. Trimming cost V 8 bases and J 3 bases; bases outside gene matches: 1. Germline CDR1 is SNHLY and CDR2 is FYNNEI. CDR3 loop: CASGRDYNEQFF. The CDR3 region has the DNA TGTGCCAGCGGGAGGGACTACAATGAGCAGTTCTTC.

This chain connects TRBV5-1 to TRBJ1-2; 8 positions match TRBD1. The CDR3 consists of 17 residues. CDR1 is SGHRS and CDR2 is YFSETQ in the germline V gene. V dropped 3 bases and J dropped 6; count of bases not matched to a gene: 16. The CDR3 sequence: CASSSIQGAVVWDGYTF. Written as DNA, the CDR3 is TGCGCCAGCAGCTCCATTCAGGGGGCTGTTGTCTGGGATGGCTACACCTTC. The whole variable domain, filled in from reference TRBV5-1 and TRBJ1-2, reads KAGVTQTPRYLIKTRGQQVTLSCSPISGHRSVSWYQQTPGQGLQFLFEYFSETQRNKGNFPGRFSGRQFSNSRSEMNVSTLELGDSALYLCASSSIQGAVVWDGYTFGSGTRLTVV.

This clonotype turned up a few times. This chain uses TRBV20-1 with TRBJ2-7; 10 nucleotides match TRBD2. Germline V gene sequence: CDR1 DFQATT, CDR2 SNEGSKA (reference sequence). The CDR3 sequence is 18 residues long. The junction had 16 bases not matched to a gene; V was cut back by 3 bases and J by 2 bases. CDR3 DNA: TGCAGTGCTAGGGCGGCTAGCGGGAGAGCCTACACCCCCTACGAGCAGTACTTC. This codes for CSARAASGRAYTPYEQYF.

V gene TRBV19 combines with J gene TRBJ2-4; D might be TRBD2 (6 bases). CDR1 and CDR2 from the germline V gene are LNHDA and SQIVND (reference sequence). Trimming pared 5 bases from V and 8 bases from J, leaving 16 bases between. The CDR3 has 14 residues. CDR3 nucleotides: TGTGCCAGTAGTGCGGGGATCAGTATAGACATTCAGTACTTC. Translation: CASSAGISIDIQYF.

The chain recombines TRBV12-3 or TRBV12-4 with TRBJ2-7; no clear D gene. The CDR3 has 15 residues. V lost 3 bases to trimming and J lost 7 bases, with 19 bases between them. The CDR3 loop is CASSFSLGQSREQYF. Written as DNA, the CDR3 is TGTGCCAGCAGTTTCTCCCTCGGGCAGTCTAGGGAGCAGTACTTC.